This is a list of T cell receptor beta chains from one sample in a study of cytomegalovirus exposure and HLA in healthy donors. TCRdb's copy holds only in-frame clones and misses some; the assay was immunoSEQ multiplex PCR. The repertoire holds a few hundred thousand clones, with around four fifths as singletons. The specimen was PBMCs. The receptors here all came from a woman between 40 and 50 years old in good health and CMV-seronegative. CDR3s include the opening cysteine and the closing phenylalanine or tryptophan. A D gene is named only where the DNA matches it firmly. Size tells how often a clone was seen (once, few, many) or the class of an expanded clone, and some rows leave it out.

v_call	clone_size	j_call	d_call	cdr3_aa	cdr3_nt
TRBV7-9	-	TRBJ1-1	-	CASSLQTGITEAFF	TGTGCCAGCAGCCTGCAAACGGGGATTACTGAAGCTTTCTTT
TRBV11-2	-	TRBJ2-5	TRBD1	CASSLFQGAGETQYF	TGTGCCAGCAGCTTATTCCAGGGGGCGGGGGAGACCCAGTACTTC
TRBV7-6	-	TRBJ2-3	-	CASSLDGDTDTQYF	TGTGCCAGCAGCTTAGACGGGGACACAGATACGCAGTATTTT
TRBV7-9	-	TRBJ2-7	TRBD1	CASSTQGAYEQYF	TGTGCCAGCAGTACACAGGGGGCCTACGAGCAGTACTTC
TRBV5-1	-	TRBJ2-3	TRBD1	CASSLYGTATDTQYF	TGCGCCAGCAGCTTGTATGGGACAGCCACAGATACGCAGTATTTT
TRBV7-9	-	TRBJ1-1	TRBD1	CASSLETGLGNTEAFF	TGTGCCAGCAGCTTGGAGACAGGGTTGGGGAACACTGAAGCTTTCTTT
TRBV9	-	TRBJ1-5	-	CASSPGVGASNQPQHF	TGTGCCAGCAGCCCAGGGGTTGGGGCTAGCAATCAGCCCCAGCATTTT
TRBV2	-	TRBJ2-1	-	CASSEGSSNEQFF	TGTGCCAGCAGTGAAGGTTCTAGCAATGAGCAGTTCTTC
TRBV6-1	-	TRBJ1-4	-	CASSLISGLNEKLFF	TGTGCCAGCAGTCTCATTTCCGGACTTAATGAAAAACTGTTTTTT
TRBV6-6	-	TRBJ1-4	TRBD1	CASSYSTGDLFF	TGTGCCAGCAGTTACTCTACAGGGGATCTGTTTTTT
TRBV5-1	-	TRBJ2-7	TRBD1	CASHVGQGIYEQYF	TGCGCCAGCCATGTGGGACAGGGAATCTACGAGCAGTACTTC
TRBV4-1	-	TRBJ1-4	-	CASSQERVQGLGEKLFF	TGCGCCAGCAGCCAAGAACGAGTCCAGGGGTTAGGAGAAAAACTGTTTTTT
TRBV7-3	once	TRBJ2-1	TRBD1	CASSLSQSGQDYNEQFF	TGTGCCAGCAGCTTAAGCCAATCGGGACAGGACTACAATGAGCAGTTCTTC
TRBV2	-	TRBJ2-5	-	CASTTTRGETQHF	TGTGCCAGCACCACTACCCGGGGAGAGACCCAGCACTTC
TRBV7-3	once	TRBJ2-2	TRBD1	CASSLQGAGTGELFF	TGTGCCAGCAGCTTACAGGGGGCGGGTACCGGGGAGCTGTTTTTT
TRBV29-1	-	TRBJ1-2	-	CSVSPGGIYGYTF	TGCAGCGTGTCCCCGGGGGGCATCTATGGCTACACCTTC
TRBV5-6	few	TRBJ2-7	-	CASSFVRVGEQYF	TGTGCCAGCAGCTTCGTCAGGGTGGGAGAGCAGTACTTC
TRBV5-5	-	TRBJ1-2	-	CASSVDNNYGYTF	TGTGCCAGCAGCGTGGACAATAACTATGGCTACACCTTC
TRBV11-2	-	TRBJ1-1	-	CASSLGSQGYTEAFF	TGTGCCAGCAGCTTAGGCTCTCAGGGCTACACTGAAGCTTTCTTT
TRBV11-3	-	TRBJ2-7	-	CASSLGLDEQYF	TGTGCCAGCAGCTTAGGACTGGACGAGCAGTACTTC
TRBV5-8	-	TRBJ1-2	TRBD1	CASSLWGDSRRTGYTF	TGTGCCAGCAGCTTGTGGGGGGACAGTCGGAGGACTGGCTACACCTTC
TRBV7-7	-	TRBJ2-5	-	CASSPRSGLGVVETQYF	TGTGCTAGCAGCCCGAGGTCGGGGTTGGGTGTCGTGGAGACCCAGTACTTC
TRBV10-3	-	TRBJ1-2	-	CGTGGNYGYTF	TGTGGAACGGGGGGGAACTATGGCTACACCTTC
TRBV6-5	-	TRBJ2-2	-	CASSYSPGGELFF	TGTGCCAGCAGTTACTCGCCAGGCGGGGAGCTGTTTTTT
TRBV2	-	TRBJ2-4	TRBD2	CASSGGFLAKNIQYF	TGTGCCAGCAGCGGGGGGTTCCTAGCCAAAAACATTCAGTACTTC
TRBV15	-	TRBJ2-1	-	CATRAHSYNEQFF	TGTGCCACCAGGGCCCACTCCTACAATGAGCAGTTCTTC
TRBV19	-	TRBJ2-3	-	CASSPRGGAPVTDTQYF	TGTGCCAGTAGTCCCAGGGGAGGGGCACCGGTCACAGATACGCAGTATTTT
TRBV7-9	few	TRBJ1-4	-	CASSLRGAGEKLFF	TGTGCCAGCAGCTTACGGGGGGCCGGGGAAAAACTGTTTTTT
TRBV15	-	TRBJ1-1	TRBD1	CATSRATGTGLTEAFF	TGTGCCACCAGCAGAGCAACCGGGACAGGGCTAACTGAAGCTTTCTTT
TRBV29-1	-	TRBJ2-2	-	CAGGQPTGELFF	TGCGCCGGAGGGCAACCCACCGGGGAGCTGTTTTTT
TRBV30	-	TRBJ2-7	TRBD1	CAWSSPGTGVSEQYF	TGTGCCTGGAGTTCTCCCGGGACAGGGGTTTCCGAGCAGTACTTC